These T cell receptor beta chains were read from a single sample in a study of cytomegalovirus exposure and HLA in healthy donors. The repertoire was sequenced with immunoSEQ multiplex PCR; TCRdb's copy has only in-frame clones and lacks some. The sample holds fewer than 250,000 clones, approximately 88% seen once. The source material was PBMCs. These TCRs come from a young woman in good health and CMV-seropositive. CDR3s include the opening cysteine and the closing phenylalanine or tryptophan. The order of the fields is J gene, D gene, CDR3 length, V gene, clone size, CDR3 DNA, CDR3 protein. The D gene is left open where the match is weak. Not every row has a clone size; where given, it reads once, few, many or a size class.

J: TRBJ1-1
D: NA
length: 14
V: TRBV13
size: NA
DNA: TGTGCCAGCAGGCCACTCCTCCAGAACACTGAAGCTTTCTTT
CDR3: CASRPLLQNTEAFF

J: TRBJ1-4
D: NA
length: 17
V: TRBV5-1
size: once
DNA: TGCGCCAGCAGCTTGGGGCGGGCACAGGGTCTCAATGAAAAACTGTTTTTT
CDR3: CASSLGRAQGLNEKLFF

J: TRBJ2-5
D: NA
length: 12
V: TRBV2
size: NA
DNA: TGTGCCACGTCCTGGGTTCAAGAGACCCAGTACTTC
CDR3: CATSWVQETQYF

J: TRBJ2-1
D: TRBD2
length: 17
V: TRBV4-3
size: NA
DNA: TGCGCCAGCAGCCAAGATCTACCGGGACTACCTGGCAATGAGCAGTTCTTC
CDR3: CASSQDLPGLPGNEQFF

J: TRBJ2-3
D: NA
length: 15
V: TRBV27
size: NA
DNA: TGTGCCAGCAGTCCTAGCGGCCTCAGGGGGGATACGCAGTATTTT
CDR3: CASSPSGLRGDTQYF

J: TRBJ2-5
D: NA
length: 16
V: TRBV27
size: NA
DNA: TGTGCCAGCAGCGCCGGGACGAAGGGGTTCCAAGAGACCCAGTACTTC
CDR3: CASSAGTKGFQETQYF

J: TRBJ1-1
D: NA
length: 16
V: TRBV7-3
size: NA
DNA: TGTGCCAGCAGCTTAACCAAGTTGAGTCTGAACACTGAAGCTTTCTTT
CDR3: CASSLTKLSLNTEAFF

J: TRBJ2-7
D: NA
length: 12
V: TRBV7-9
size: NA
DNA: TGTGCCAGCAGATCGACCACCTACGAGCAGTACTTC
CDR3: CASRSTTYEQYF

J: TRBJ2-3
D: TRBD1
length: 14
V: TRBV29-1
size: NA
DNA: TGCAGCGTTGCGTCAGGGGGCATCACAGATACGCAGTATTTT
CDR3: CSVASGGITDTQYF

J: TRBJ1-1
D: TRBD1
length: 15
V: TRBV9
size: NA
DNA: TGTGCCAGCAGCGTAGACAGGACAGGCAACACTGAAGCTTTCTTT
CDR3: CASSVDRTGNTEAFF

J: TRBJ1-1
D: NA
length: 13
V: TRBV10-3
size: NA
DNA: TGTGCCATCAGGGGGCCAGGGGAGACTGAAGCTTTCTTT
CDR3: CAIRGPGETEAFF

J: TRBJ1-1
D: NA
length: 14
V: TRBV27
size: few
DNA: TGTGCCAGCAGTTTTGGGGGAGGGGACACTGAAGCTTTCTTT
CDR3: CASSFGGGDTEAFF

J: TRBJ1-1
D: NA
length: 15
V: TRBV27
size: NA
DNA: TGTGCCAGCAGTTTATATGGCAGTCCGAACACTGAAGCTTTCTTT
CDR3: CASSLYGSPNTEAFF

J: TRBJ1-1
D: NA
length: 15
V: TRBV6-5
size: once
DNA: TGTGCCAGCAGCCGCCCTGCCGGAGGGATAACTGAAGCTTTCTTT
CDR3: CASSRPAGGITEAFF

J: TRBJ2-1
D: TRBD2
length: 16
V: TRBV5-1
size: few
DNA: TGCGCCAGCAGCTCCGAAGGAGCGGGAGGTAACAATGAGCAGTTCTTC
CDR3: CASSSEGAGGNNEQFF

J: TRBJ2-1
D: TRBD2
length: 16
V: TRBV27
size: NA
DNA: TGTGCCAGCAGTTCTTCAGCGGGAGATTTAGACAATGAGCAGTTCTTC
CDR3: CASSSSAGDLDNEQFF

J: TRBJ1-2
D: NA
length: 13
V: TRBV30
size: few
DNA: TGTGCCTGGAGTTACCTCCGGAGCGATGGCTACACCTTC
CDR3: CAWSYLRSDGYTF

J: TRBJ2-7
D: NA
length: 17
V: TRBV12-5
size: NA
DNA: TGTGCTAGTGGTTTGGTGGTCTCCCTTAGCAGAGCCCACGAGCAGTACTTC
CDR3: CASGLVVSLSRAHEQYF

J: TRBJ2-6
D: NA
length: 13
V: TRBV27
size: NA
DNA: TGTGCCAGCAGCTTCCCTGGGGCCAACGTCCTGACTTTC
CDR3: CASSFPGANVLTF

J: TRBJ2-2
D: TRBD2
length: 13
V: TRBV10-3
size: NA
DNA: TGTGCCATCAATCGGGAGGATGGCGGGGAGCTGTTTTTT
CDR3: CAINREDGGELFF

J: TRBJ1-5
D: NA
length: 14
V: TRBV7-8
size: NA
DNA: TGTGCCAGCAGCTTCGGGTCGCTTAATCAGCCCCAGCATTTT
CDR3: CASSFGSLNQPQHF

J: TRBJ2-2
D: NA
length: 16
V: TRBV29-1
size: NA
DNA: TGCAGCGTTGAATATCGGAGTGGCAGGGGAACCGGGGAGCTGTTTTTT
CDR3: CSVEYRSGRGTGELFF

J: TRBJ1-1
D: TRBD1
length: 15
V: TRBV30
size: NA
DNA: TGTGCCTGGACCGCCAAAAGGACCGGGACAGGGGTGGCTTTCTTT
CDR3: CAWTAKRTGTGVAFF

J: TRBJ1-2
D: NA
length: 15
V: TRBV30
size: once
DNA: TGTGCCTGGAGTGTAGTGAGAGGTTCCAACTATGGCTACACCTTC
CDR3: CAWSVVRGSNYGYTF

J: TRBJ2-7
D: NA
length: 14
V: TRBV4-2
size: NA
DNA: TGTGCCAGCAGCCAAGGACCGAGGGTCTACGAGCAGTACTTC
CDR3: CASSQGPRVYEQYF

J: TRBJ1-4
D: NA
length: 14
V: TRBV28
size: NA
DNA: TGTGCCAGCAGTTTATCCTCGGCTGGGGAAAAACTGTTTTTT
CDR3: CASSLSSAGEKLFF

J: TRBJ1-1
D: NA
length: 14
V: TRBV14
size: NA
DNA: TGTGCCAGCAGCCAAGAGCCCGGGTCGGTTGAAGCTTTCTTT
CDR3: CASSQEPGSVEAFF

J: TRBJ1-1
D: NA
length: 15
V: TRBV28
size: NA
DNA: TGTGCCAGCAGTCTAGGTCCCTGGGGGCACACTGAAGCTTTCTTT
CDR3: CASSLGPWGHTEAFF

J: TRBJ1-2
D: NA
length: 15
V: TRBV14
size: NA
DNA: TGTGCCAGCAGCCCCTTTCCCAAAGCTAACTATGGCTACACCTTC
CDR3: CASSPFPKANYGYTF

J: TRBJ2-1
D: NA
length: 18
V: TRBV29-1
size: NA
DNA: TGCAGCGTTGAAGATCTAAAAGGGGCCTTGGACTCCTACAATGAGCAGTTCTTC
CDR3: CSVEDLKGALDSYNEQFF

J: TRBJ1-4
D: NA
length: 15
V: TRBV4-1
size: NA
DNA: TGCGCCAGCAGCCAAATGGTTGCAACTAATGAAAAACTGTTTTTT
CDR3: CASSQMVATNEKLFF

J: TRBJ1-5
D: NA
length: 14
V: TRBV28
size: NA
DNA: TGTGCCAGCAGTTTAGCGGGGAACAATCAGCCCCAGCATTTT
CDR3: CASSLAGNNQPQHF

J: TRBJ2-7
D: NA
length: 15
V: TRBV2
size: NA
DNA: TGTGCCAGCAGTGTTGGGGACGCGTCCACCTACGAGCAGTACTTC
CDR3: CASSVGDASTYEQYF

J: TRBJ1-5
D: NA
length: 15
V: TRBV6-1
size: NA
DNA: TGTGCCAGCAGTGAATGGGGGGCTAAGGGTCAGCCCCAGCATTTT
CDR3: CASSEWGAKGQPQHF

J: TRBJ2-7
D: TRBD1
length: 12
V: TRBV5-1
size: NA
DNA: TGCGCCAGCAGCTTGAGGGACAGGGATCAGTACTTC
CDR3: CASSLRDRDQYF

J: TRBJ2-6
D: NA
length: 17
V: TRBV7-9
size: NA
DNA: TGTGCCAGCAGGCTAACCACGGGCAGGGCTGGGGCCAACGTCCTGACTTTC
CDR3: CASRLTTGRAGANVLTF

J: TRBJ1-1
D: NA
length: 13
V: TRBV6-5
size: NA
DNA: TGTGCCAGCAGAGGACAGTCAAACACTGAAGCTTTCTTT
CDR3: CASRGQSNTEAFF

J: TRBJ1-1
D: TRBD1
length: 18
V: TRBV4-1
size: NA
DNA: TGCGCCAGCAGCCATGCGGTGTCAGGGGGTATAATGAACACTGAAGCTTTCTTT
CDR3: CASSHAVSGGIMNTEAFF

J: TRBJ1-2
D: TRBD1
length: 17
V: TRBV28
size: NA
DNA: TGTGCCAGCCGACATGGGGACAGGGCACCAGCTAACTATGGCTACACCTTC
CDR3: CASRHGDRAPANYGYTF

J: TRBJ2-7
D: NA
length: 13
V: TRBV19
size: NA
DNA: TGTGCCAGTAGTGAACAGGGAATCCACGAGCAGTACTTC
CDR3: CASSEQGIHEQYF

J: TRBJ1-2
D: NA
length: 13
V: TRBV18
size: NA
DNA: TGTGCCAGCTCAGTTGGGACGGACTATGGCTACACCTTC
CDR3: CASSVGTDYGYTF

J: TRBJ1-1
D: NA
length: 14
V: TRBV4-1
size: NA
DNA: TGCGCCAGCAGCCTGTTCACCGGTTCCACTGAAGCTTTCTTT
CDR3: CASSLFTGSTEAFF

J: TRBJ1-2
D: TRBD1
length: 15
V: TRBV6-1
size: few
DNA: TGTGCCAGCAGTGAATCTCGGGACAGGCGAGATGGCTACACCTTC
CDR3: CASSESRDRRDGYTF

J: TRBJ2-1
D: NA
length: 13
V: TRBV5-6
size: NA
DNA: TGTGCCAGCAGCGGGTCCTCCTACAATGAGCAGTTCTTC
CDR3: CASSGSSYNEQFF

J: TRBJ2-1
D: NA
length: 12
V: TRBV5-6
size: NA
DNA: TGTGCCAGCAGCTTGTGGGGGCGTGAGCAGTTCTTC
CDR3: CASSLWGREQFF

J: TRBJ2-1
D: TRBD2
length: 16
V: TRBV7-2
size: few
DNA: TGTGCCAGCAGCCTCGGGTTAGCGGGAGCCTACAATGAGCAGTTCTTC
CDR3: CASSLGLAGAYNEQFF

J: TRBJ2-2
D: TRBD1
length: 17
V: TRBV7-3
size: NA
DNA: TGTGCCAGCAGCCCCGGATCTTGGACAGGGGCCACCGGGGAGCTGTTTTTT
CDR3: CASSPGSWTGATGELFF

J: TRBJ2-6
D: NA
length: 17
V: TRBV5-4
size: few
DNA: TGTGCCAGCAGCTTCATGGACACCCTCTCTGGGGCCAACGTCCTGACTTTC
CDR3: CASSFMDTLSGANVLTF

J: TRBJ2-1
D: NA
length: 13
V: TRBV29-1
size: NA
DNA: TGCAGCGTCGGAGGGACTTTTTACAATGAGCAGTTCTTC
CDR3: CSVGGTFYNEQFF

J: TRBJ2-3
D: NA
length: 15
V: TRBV5-1
size: NA
DNA: TGCGCCAGCAGCTTGGTTTTGGGTAACGCAGATACGCAGTATTTT
CDR3: CASSLVLGNADTQYF

J: TRBJ1-3
D: NA
length: 16
V: TRBV9
size: NA
DNA: TGTGCCAGCAGCCCCTTAGGACTGTTTCGAGGAAACACCATATATTTT
CDR3: CASSPLGLFRGNTIYF

J: TRBJ2-1
D: NA
length: 13
V: TRBV6-4
size: NA
DNA: TGTGCCAGCAGTGACGGGGCTTTCGGAGAGCAGTTCTTC
CDR3: CASSDGAFGEQFF